The table lists the clone carrying this T cell receptor beta chain with many counts. The antigen is not known. The time point was: sample taken at primary tumor resection. One entry per CDR3 protein results from TCRdb running MiXCR on the 5' RACE reads. The repertoire consists of fewer than 3,500 distinct CDR3 sequences, with approximately 12% occurring once and the leading ten covering 7.5% to 9.5%. The sample originates from a study of spatial heterogeneity in lung cancer. Findings and caveats of the study: Within tumors, counts of expanded alpha and beta TCRs tracked tumor mutation counts.

The V end was cut by 4 bases, the J end by 6 bases, with 6 bases between. This CDR3 comprises 12 residues. The V gene's germline CDR1 is SEHNR and CDR2 FQNEAQ (reference sequence). The V and J genes are TRBV7-9 and TRBJ1-4, with D uncertain. The starting material was lung tumor tissue, obtained at surgery. This TCR was recovered from a male donor with early-stage non-small cell lung cancer. CDR3 amino acids: CASSSGHEKLFF. CDR3 sequence (DNA): TGTGCCAGCAGCTCCGGGCATGAAAAACTGTTTTTT. Filled out from reference TRBV7-9 and TRBJ1-4, the complete variable domain reads DTGVSQNPRHKITKRGQNVTFRCDPISEHNRLYWYRQTLGQGPEFLTYFQNEAQLEKSRLLSDRFSAERPKGSFSTLEIQRTEQGDSAMYLCASSSGHEKLFFGSGTQLSVL.